The count of the clone carrying this T cell receptor beta chain is one. Germline CDR1 reads KGHSH; CDR2 reads LQKENI. V was shortened by 4 bases and J by 0 bases, with 15 bases between the two germline ends. The CDR3 covers 16 residues. As handled by the study authors: How many nucleated cells were present was estimated from reference gene primer amplification. Repertoires were generated with immunoSEQ multiplex PCR, while TCRdb's copy carries only in-frame clones and drops some. V and J calls and clone size are given by that table; D and trimming were obtained from the DNA. This table has 130,000 to 150,000 clones, roughly 77% appearing once. The data are from a study of blood T cell repertoires in COVID-19. Overall study: Collection of acute and convalescent COVID-19 samples took place in the United States, Italy and Spain.

It was during active infection that Seattle patients were enrolled and then longitudinally followed. The chain combines TRBV18 with TRBJ1-1, with a weak D call TRBD1 (6 bases). The TCR was taken from a woman in her 70s with COVID-19, enrolled during active disease. The sequenced sample consisted of peripheral blood. The CDR3 DNA reads as TGTGCCAGCTCACGACAGACAGGCAGTTTGAACACTGAAGCTTTCTTT. Protein product: CASSRQTGSLNTEAFF.